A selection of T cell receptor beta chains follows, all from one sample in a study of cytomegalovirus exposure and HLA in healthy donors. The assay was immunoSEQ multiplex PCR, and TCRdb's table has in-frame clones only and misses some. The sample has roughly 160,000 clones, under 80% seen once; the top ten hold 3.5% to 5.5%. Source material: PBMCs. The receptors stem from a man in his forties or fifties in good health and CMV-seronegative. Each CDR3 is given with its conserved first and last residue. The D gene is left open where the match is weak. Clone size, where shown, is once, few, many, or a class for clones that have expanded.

CDR3 protein: CAWREAGANTGELFF
CDR3 DNA: TGTGCCTGGAGGGAAGCGGGGGCTAACACCGGGGAGCTGTTTTTT
clone size: few
V gene: TRBV30
D gene: TRBD2
J gene: TRBJ2-2

CDR3 protein: CATRTGGIEQFF
CDR3 DNA: TGTGCTACCCGGACAGGGGGGATTGAGCAGTTCTTC
clone size: -
V gene: TRBV7-9
D gene: TRBD1
J gene: TRBJ2-1

CDR3 protein: CASRAPDRGRETQYF
CDR3 DNA: TGCGCCAGCAGGGCACCGGACAGGGGGCGAGAGACCCAGTACTTC
clone size: -
V gene: TRBV10-2
D gene: TRBD1
J gene: TRBJ2-5

CDR3 protein: CASSLFGTSRSADTQYF
CDR3 DNA: TGCGCCAGCAGCTTGTTTGGGACTAGCCGCTCCGCAGATACGCAGTATTTT
clone size: -
V gene: TRBV5-1
D gene: TRBD2
J gene: TRBJ2-3

CDR3 protein: CAHGGDYGYTF
CDR3 DNA: TGTGCCCACGGGGGGGACTATGGCTACACCTTC
clone size: -
V gene: TRBV6-4
D gene: -
J gene: TRBJ1-2

CDR3 protein: CAISESPGLAGGLLHEQYF
CDR3 DNA: TGTGCCATCAGTGAGTCTCCGGGACTAGCGGGGGGGCTTCTCCACGAGCAGTACTTC
clone size: -
V gene: TRBV10-3
D gene: TRBD2
J gene: TRBJ2-7

CDR3 protein: CSVESQGPGELFF
CDR3 DNA: TGCAGCGTTGAATCACAGGGACCCGGGGAGCTGTTTTTT
clone size: once
V gene: TRBV29-1
D gene: -
J gene: TRBJ2-2

CDR3 protein: CASSYPGQGFNQPQHF
CDR3 DNA: TGTGCCAGCAGTTACCCTGGACAGGGATTCAATCAGCCCCAGCATTTT
clone size: -
V gene: TRBV6-6
D gene: TRBD1
J gene: TRBJ1-5

CDR3 protein: CASSLIIAGGPNEQFF
CDR3 DNA: TGCGCCAGCAGCTTAATTATAGCGGGGGGCCCCAATGAGCAGTTCTTC
clone size: -
V gene: TRBV5-1
D gene: TRBD2
J gene: TRBJ2-1

CDR3 protein: CASRKGENTEAFF
CDR3 DNA: TGTGCCAGCAGGAAGGGGGAGAACACTGAAGCTTTCTTT
clone size: many
V gene: TRBV6-4
D gene: -
J gene: TRBJ1-1

CDR3 protein: CASSVSGGPQETQYF
CDR3 DNA: TGCGCCAGCAGCGTCAGCGGGGGCCCCCAAGAGACCCAGTACTTC
clone size: -
V gene: TRBV5-1
D gene: TRBD2
J gene: TRBJ2-5

CDR3 protein: CAIRYRDRSEAFF
CDR3 DNA: TGTGCCATCAGATATCGGGACAGGTCTGAAGCTTTCTTT
clone size: once
V gene: TRBV10-3
D gene: TRBD1
J gene: TRBJ1-1

CDR3 protein: CASSIGPTDTQYF
CDR3 DNA: TGTGCCAGTAGTATTGGGCCCACAGATACGCAGTATTTT
clone size: -
V gene: TRBV19
D gene: -
J gene: TRBJ2-3

CDR3 protein: CASSHVSLGGPSSYEQYF
CDR3 DNA: TGCGCCAGCAGCCACGTAAGCTTAGGGGGCCCAAGCTCCTACGAGCAGTACTTC
clone size: once
V gene: TRBV4-1
D gene: TRBD1
J gene: TRBJ2-7

CDR3 protein: CSARQLTANTEAFF
CDR3 DNA: TGCAGCGCTCGACAGCTAACAGCGAACACTGAAGCTTTCTTT
clone size: -
V gene: TRBV29-1
D gene: -
J gene: TRBJ1-1

CDR3 protein: CASSPGQGSEQYF
CDR3 DNA: TGTGCCAGCAGCCCGGGACAGGGGAGCGAGCAGTACTTC
clone size: -
V gene: TRBV9
D gene: TRBD1
J gene: TRBJ2-7

CDR3 protein: CASGGPDTQETQYF
CDR3 DNA: TGTGCCAGCGGTGGACCGGACACACAAGAGACCCAGTACTTC
clone size: -
V gene: TRBV6-6
D gene: -
J gene: TRBJ2-5

CDR3 protein: CAISESGEGFDTQYF
CDR3 DNA: TGTGCCATCAGTGAGTCGGGGGAGGGTTTTGATACGCAGTATTTT
clone size: once
V gene: TRBV10-3
D gene: TRBD2
J gene: TRBJ2-3

CDR3 protein: CASSRDRNEKLFF
CDR3 DNA: TGTGCCAGCAGCCGGGACAGGAATGAAAAACTGTTTTTT
clone size: few
V gene: TRBV2
D gene: TRBD1
J gene: TRBJ1-4

CDR3 protein: CASSLEGELFF
CDR3 DNA: TGTGCCAGCAGTTTAGAGGGGGAGCTGTTTTTT
clone size: -
V gene: TRBV28
D gene: -
J gene: TRBJ2-2

CDR3 protein: CASSEVIAGGWPDTQYF
CDR3 DNA: TGTGCCAGCAGTGAAGTTATAGCGGGGGGGTGGCCAGATACGCAGTATTTT
clone size: once
V gene: TRBV2
D gene: TRBD2
J gene: TRBJ2-3

CDR3 protein: CASKEGTNTEAFF
CDR3 DNA: TGTGCCAGCAAGGAGGGAACGAACACTGAAGCTTTCTTT
clone size: -
V gene: TRBV7-2
D gene: -
J gene: TRBJ1-1

CDR3 protein: CASRRQSYNSPLHF
CDR3 DNA: TGTGCCAGCAGAAGACAGAGTTATAATTCACCCCTCCACTTT
clone size: -
V gene: TRBV28
D gene: -
J gene: TRBJ1-6

CDR3 protein: CASSFASANTGELFF
CDR3 DNA: TGCGCCAGCAGCTTTGCCAGCGCGAACACCGGGGAGCTGTTTTTT
clone size: -
V gene: TRBV5-1
D gene: -
J gene: TRBJ2-2

CDR3 protein: CASTELGQGITEAFF
CDR3 DNA: TGTGCCAGCACCGAACTGGGACAGGGAATCACTGAAGCTTTCTTT
clone size: -
V gene: TRBV6-5
D gene: TRBD1
J gene: TRBJ1-1

CDR3 protein: CAWEGGNEQFF
CDR3 DNA: TGTGCCTGGGAAGGGGGCAATGAGCAGTTCTTC
clone size: -
V gene: TRBV30
D gene: -
J gene: TRBJ2-1

CDR3 protein: CASSAFAGPYEQYF
CDR3 DNA: TGTGCCAGCAGCGCCTTCGCGGGTCCCTACGAGCAGTACTTC
clone size: -
V gene: TRBV9
D gene: -
J gene: TRBJ2-7

CDR3 protein: CASSKDRASPLHF
CDR3 DNA: TGTGCCAGTAGTAAGGACAGGGCTTCACCCCTCCACTTT
clone size: few
V gene: TRBV19
D gene: TRBD1
J gene: TRBJ1-6